This T cell receptor (beta chain) stems from a study of blood T cell repertoires in COVID-19. Study-wide background: The origin of the acute and convalescent COVID-19 samples was the United States, Italy and Spain. PBMCs, B-cell-depleted T cells, or T cells were the source of the cDNA or gDNA that made up the material.

Per the original data handling: It was from reference gene primer amplification that nucleated cell counts were estimated. Repertoires were generated with immunoSEQ multiplex PCR, while TCRdb's copy carries only in-frame clones and drops some. The V and J calls and clone size were taken over from that table, and D and trimming were inferred from the DNA. The data hold 150,000 to 200,000 clones, with approximately 90% observed a single time. V was cut by 3 bases and J by 0 bases, with 11 bases left in between. CDR1 is LGHNA, CDR2 YNFKEQ, per germline. The CDR3 is 16 amino acids. The sequenced sample was peripheral blood. This chain connects TRBV4-2 to TRBJ1-4, with D tentatively TRBD1 (6 bases). The receptor was isolated from a man in his sixties with acute or convalescent COVID-19. The DNA for the CDR3 is TGTGCCAGCAGCCAGGCACAGGGTCCAACTAATGAAAAACTGTTTTTT. This encodes CASSQAQGPTNEKLFF.